This T cell receptor (beta chain) was profiled in a study of T cell responses to AZD1222 COVID-19 vaccine. TCRdb's copy holds only in-frame clones and misses some; the assay was immunoSEQ multiplex PCR. The sample shows 120,000 or so clones, 85% to 90% of them seen only once. Regarding the study as a whole: The donors showed a predominance of white British ancestry and of females, with possible underestimation of clonal diversity. Along spike, vaccine-associated CD4 TCRs were found throughout, with dominance at 160-218 and 743-854.

For this clone: Its antigen is undetermined.

The CDR3 has 15 amino acids. The J segment lost 6 bases and the V segment lost 1 base, leaving 6 bases of the junction unmatched. Germline loops: CDR1 SGHNT, CDR2 YENEEA. The sample here was peripheral blood, taken on day 0 of MenACWY control vaccination. V gene TRBV11-3 combines with J gene TRBJ2-3; 8 nucleotides match TRBD1. This receptor was identified in an adult in good health. The CDR3 is CASSLGHQGADTQYF. CDR3 sequence (DNA): TGTGCCAGCAGCTTAGGCCACCAGGGGGCCGATACGCAGTATTTT.